This T cell receptor beta chain was captured in a study of siplizumab effects on memory and regulatory T cells. For every sample, 95,000 to 100,000 TCR templates were assayed. Measured with immunoSEQ multiplex PCR; TCRdb has only the in-frame clones, and not every one. There are 50,000 or so clones in the sample; more than 75% occur only once, and under 0.35% lies in the top ten. Unstimulated naive, memory, effector memory and TEMRA subsets underwent sequencing in three donor pairs. Findings and caveats of the study: Apparently key alloresponse contributors, naive T cells also seemed more diverse than memory cells.

About this clone itself: Its antigen is still unknown.

V lost 6 bases and J lost 0, with 15 bases in between. The CDR3 runs to 17 residues. The germline gives CDR1 ENHRY, CDR2 SYGVKD. The sequencing sample was made of naive CD8+ T cells sorted from blood. The TCR sequence derives from a human donor in good health. The gene calls are TRBV10-3 and TRBJ2-6, with D possibly called TRBD1 or TRBD2 (6 bases each). CDR3 DNA: TGTGCCATCAGCGAACAGGGACTGCCCTCTGGGGCCAACGTCCTGACTTTC. Its translation: CAISEQGLPSGANVLTF.